The present T cell receptor (beta chain) was sequenced within a study of T cell responses to AZD1222 COVID-19 vaccine. This CDR3 is 14 amino acids long. J gave up 6 bases and V 8 bases, and 12 bases lay outside the gene matches. The V gene's germline CDR1 is SNHLY and CDR2 FYNNEI. Only in-frame clones appear in the TCRdb table, and some are missing; sequencing was by immunoSEQ multiplex PCR. The sample records about 110,000 clones, roughly 92% being singletons. This sample comprised peripheral blood, obtained 28 days after the second AZD1222 dose. The chain has TRBV2 and TRBJ1-2; 7 bases match TRBD1. The receptor was derived from an adult who received the AZD1222 COVID-19 vaccine. In DNA, the CDR3 is TGTGCCAGCCCCAAGCCCCAAACAGGGGATGGCTACACCTTC. Its protein product is CASPKPQTGDGYTF.